The next 30 T cell receptor beta chains were all read from a single sample in a study of beta chain features in type 1 diabetes. Every isolated RNA sample was fully reverse transcribed, so sequencing captured expressed TCRB transcripts. Using immunoSEQ multiplex PCR, the repertoire was profiled, and TCRdb retains in-frame clones only, with some absent. The sample records under 450,000 clones, approximately 16% being singletons. The sample comprised naive CD4+ T cells from blood. These receptor sequences come from a woman aged 18-35 years in good health.

V usage is TRBV5-4 and J usage is TRBJ2-1, with 9 bases lining up with TRBD2. The CDR3 is made up of 15 amino acids. The V gene end was trimmed by 0 bases and the J gene end by 6 bases; junction bases not matched to a gene: 4. Germline V gene data show CDR1 as SGHNT and CDR2 as YYREEE (reference sequence). This chain's CDR3 is CASSLGLAVLNEQFF. CDR3 nucleotides: TGTGCCAGCAGCTTGGGACTAGCGGTCCTCAATGAGCAGTTCTTC. Supplemented by reference TRBV5-4 and TRBJ2-1, the full variable domain reads ETGVTQSPTHLIKTRGQQVTLRCSSQSGHNTVSWYQQALGQGPQFIFQYYREEENGRGNFPPRFSGLQFPNYSSELNVNALELDDSALYLCASSLGLAVLNEQFFGPGTRLTVL.

V is TRBV25-1 and J is TRBJ2-1, with unresolved D. Between the trimmed V and J ends, which lost 6 bases and 4 bases, there was a span of 4 bases. The germline V gene encodes CDR1 MGHDK and CDR2 SYGVNS. The CDR3 length is 11 residues. CDR3 bases: TGTGCCAGCAGGTTATACAATGAGCAGTTCTTC. Amino acid sequence: CASRLYNEQFF.

The sample holds a few counts of this clone. The DNA of the CDR3 is TGTGCCAGCAGTTTACCGGGACAGGGATCGCGCGAGCAGTACTTC. Its protein product is CASSLPGQGSREQYF. V usage is TRBV28 and J usage is TRBJ2-7, with TRBD1 matching 9 bases. CDR3 size: 15 residues. CDR1 is MDHEN and CDR2 is SYDVKM in the germline V gene. The ends lost 2 bases at V and 6 bases at J; junction bases unmatched: 8.

This clone was observed a single time. The genes are TRBV9 and TRBJ1-1, with 10 bases matching TRBD1. J gave up 0 bases and V 4 bases, and 3 bases lay outside the gene matches. The germline V gene encodes CDR1 SGDLS and CDR2 YYNGEE. The CDR3 covers 15 residues. The CDR3 DNA reads as TGTGCCAGCAGCCCGACAGGGGGCATGAACACTGAAGCTTTCTTT. Encoded protein: CASSPTGGMNTEAFF.

The chain uses TRBV11-1 and TRBJ2-7, with 9 bases fitting TRBD2. V lost 5 bases and J lost 0; bases outside the gene matches: 8. The germline gives CDR1 SGHAT, CDR2 FQDESV (reference sequence). This CDR3 has 16 amino acids. The CDR3 loop is CASSLGLAFSSYEQYF. CDR3 coding DNA: TGTGCCAGCAGCCTGGGACTAGCTTTCAGCTCCTACGAGCAGTACTTC.

This clone was seen a few times. This chain links TRBV6-5 with TRBJ2-5; D perhaps matches TRBD2 (5 bases). This CDR3 spans 15 amino acids. V shed 7 bases and J shed 5 bases, with 20 bases lying between them. CDR1 and CDR2 (germline): MNHEY, SVGAGI. The DNA of the CDR3 is TGTGCCAGCACTTTCCGGGGTTTAGATTGGGAGACCCAGTACTTC. Protein product: CASTFRGLDWETQYF.

This clone was counted only a few times. This sequence joins TRBV18 and TRBJ1-2; D is unresolved. The CDR3 has 15 amino acids. CDR1 is KGHSH, CDR2 LQKENI, per germline. V was trimmed by 3 bases and J by 2 bases, leaving 13 bases between them. The CDR3 sequence: CASSPPGLRNYGYTF. The CDR3, as DNA: TGTGCCAGCTCACCCCCGGGTTTGAGGAACTATGGCTACACCTTC.

The chain has TRBV28 and TRBJ1-2; TRBD1 matches 7 bases. CDR3 length equals 14 residues. Germline CDR1 and CDR2: MDHEN and SYDVKM. V was pared by 8 bases and J by 5 bases, with 11 bases of the junction left unmatched. CDR3 amino acids: CASRVGGTDYGYTF. The CDR3 nucleotides read TGTGCCAGCCGTGTAGGCGGGACAGATTATGGCTACACCTTC.

This clone was detected only a few times. The V and J genes are TRBV29-1 and TRBJ2-7; 8 positions agree with TRBD1. Germline lookup yields CDR1 SQVTM and CDR2 ANQGSEA. Germline trimming cut 1 base from V and 7 bases from J; bases unmatched to any gene: 6. The CDR3 extends over 13 amino acids. For the CDR3, the DNA is TGCAGCGTTGAAGGGACAGGGAGGAGTGAGCAGTACTTC. Protein sequence: CSVEGTGRSEQYF.

This clone came up a few times. The rearrangement uses TRBV7-2 and TRBJ2-4; a weak D match, TRBD1 (8 bases). Trimming shortened V by 5 bases and J by 8 bases, and 19 bases separated the two germline ends. This CDR3 is built from 15 residues. CDR1 SGHTA and CDR2 FQGNSA come from the germline V gene. Here the CDR3 reads CASSIRLTGGDIQYF. DNA of the CDR3: TGTGCCAGCAGCATACGTTTAACAGGGGGGGACATTCAGTACTTC.

This clone was detected only a few times. The genes are TRBV5-1 and TRBJ1-2, with 9 bases aligning to TRBD1. With 0 bases clipped from V and 5 bases from J, the junction kept 8 bases outside the gene matches. The CDR3 runs to 16 residues. Germline CDR1 is SGHRS and CDR2 is YFSETQ. The CDR3: CASSLDPQGAWYGYTF. The CDR3 nucleotides read TGCGCCAGCAGCTTGGATCCACAGGGGGCATGGTATGGCTACACCTTC.

This sequence joins TRBV4-2 and TRBJ2-5; 9 nucleotides align to TRBD2. The tail of the sequence fits TRBJ2-7 better, so the J call may be wrong. The CDR3 is 18 residues long. The germline V gene encodes CDR1 LGHNA and CDR2 YNFKEQ. In DNA form, the CDR3 reads TGTGCCAGCAGCCAAAAGCCGACGGGGAGCGGGAGGACCTACGAGCAGTACTTC. Protein sequence: CASSQKPTGSGRTYEQYF.

This clone was observed a handful of times. The chain has TRBV5-1 and TRBJ2-3, with 12 bases matching TRBD2. The CDR3 runs to 16 residues. The ends lost 4 bases at V and 3 bases at J; junction bases unmatched: 6. Germline V lookup: CDR1 SGHRS, CDR2 YFSETQ. Here the CDR3 DNA reads TGCGCCAGCAGCCCTATCGGGACTAGCGGGACAGATACGCAGTATTTT. This gives the protein CASSPIGTSGTDTQYF.

The chain carries TRBV28 and TRBJ1-1, with D possibly being TRBD1 (6 bases). This CDR3 has 13 residues. Germline V gene lookup returns CDR1 MDHEN and CDR2 SYDVKM. With 6 bases removed from V and 6 bases from J, the gap between germline ends came to 14 bases. CDR3: CASRRGQLPEAFF. As DNA, the CDR3 is TGTGCCAGCAGGCGAGGACAGCTCCCTGAAGCTTTCTTT.

The chain uses TRBV4-1 and TRBJ1-3; a weak D match, TRBD1 (5 bases). The CDR3 has 19 residues. V lost 0 bases to trimming and J lost 3 bases, with 21 bases between them. Germline loops: CDR1 MGHRA, CDR2 YSYEKL. The chain's CDR3 is CASSQEFATGRAYGNTIYF. As DNA, the CDR3 is TGCGCCAGCAGCCAAGAGTTCGCAACAGGCCGGGCGTATGGAAACACCATATATTTT.

The sample holds a few counts of this clone. The rearrangement links TRBV7-2 to TRBJ2-1, with D unclear. The CDR3 spans 14 residues. The V and J ends lost 5 bases and 6 bases respectively, with 14 bases between them. CDR1 and CDR2 from the germline V gene are SGHTA and FQGNSA. The CDR3 DNA reads TGTGCCAGCAGCCCTAGGAACCCGGGCAATGAGCAGTTCTTC. It codes for CASSPRNPGNEQFF.

This clone was found a few times. The chain employs TRBV14 and TRBJ2-3; TRBD2 agrees at 9 bases. Trimming took 5 bases from V and 3 from J; bases not matched to a gene: 3. There are 14 residues in the CDR3. CDR1 and CDR2 (germline): SGHDN, FVKESK. The DNA for the CDR3 is TGTGCCAGCAGCTCACTAGCGGGTACAGATACGCAGTATTTT. This encodes CASSSLAGTDTQYF.

The table lists this clone with a few counts. The chain joins TRBV11-3 to TRBJ2-1; a weak D match, TRBD2 (5 bases). Per germline, CDR1 SGHNT and CDR2 YENEEA. Trimming stripped 5 bases from V and 4 bases from J, with 12 bases between. This CDR3 is 14 amino acids long. In nucleotides, the CDR3 is TGTGCCAGCAGCCCGGGTCGCGGGTACAATGAGCAGTTCTTC. Its translation is CASSPGRGYNEQFF.

The rearrangement joins TRBV5-1 to TRBJ2-1; a possible D gene is TRBD2 (5 bases). The V gene lost 3 bases and the J gene lost 0 bases, with 13 bases spanning the gap. Germline V gene sequence: CDR1 SGHRS, CDR2 YFSETQ. The CDR3 contains 16 residues. DNA for the CDR3: TGCGCCAGCAGCTGGTCTTTGGACTCCTCCTACAATGAGCAGTTCTTC. This sequence encodes CASSWSLDSSYNEQFF.

This clone appeared a few times. V is TRBV5-1 and J is TRBJ2-7; D gene uncertain. CDR3 length: 15 amino acids. V lost 4 bases and J lost 2, with 16 bases in between. The germline V gene encodes CDR1 SGHRS and CDR2 YFSETQ. Here the CDR3 DNA reads TGCGCCAGCAGCCCAGGCCCTCTGGGCCCCTACGAGCAGTACTTC. It encodes CASSPGPLGPYEQYF.

This clone was counted between two and nine times. The chain combines TRBV2 with TRBJ2-3; TRBD2 agrees at 7 bases. The CDR3 extends over 12 amino acids. The V gene end was trimmed by 5 bases and the J gene end by 5 bases; junction bases not matched to a gene: 1. Germline V gene data show CDR1 as SNHLY and CDR2 as FYNNEI. CDR3 region: CASSLAEDTQYF. CDR3 nucleotides: TGTGCCAGCAGTCTAGCGGAAGATACGCAGTATTTT.

The chain combines TRBV27 with TRBJ2-7; weak D call: TRBD2 (6 bases). The germline gives CDR1 MNHEY, CDR2 SMNVEV (reference sequence). V lost 3 bases and J lost 6, with 18 bases in between. The length of the CDR3 is 15 residues. The CDR3 region is CASSFPGTGVGEQYF. CDR3 nucleotides: TGTGCCAGCAGTTTCCCTGGTACGGGGGTCGGCGAGCAGTACTTC.

This clone has only a few counts. The chain carries TRBV11-3 and TRBJ2-6; D remains ambiguous. Per the germline V gene, CDR1 is SGHNT and CDR2 is YENEEA. Trimming took off 5 bases at V and 3 bases at J, with 8 bases between the two ends. The CDR3 runs to 14 residues. CDR3 nucleotide sequence: TGTGCCAGCAGCCCGGTTGGTGGGGCCAACGTCCTGACTTTC. Protein product: CASSPVGGANVLTF.

The genes are TRBV28 and TRBJ2-7; perhaps TRBD1 as D (5 bases). The CDR3 runs 14 residues. Germline V gene sequence: CDR1 MDHEN, CDR2 SYDVKM. V lost 4 bases to trimming and J lost 1 base, with 11 bases between them. As DNA, the CDR3 is TGTGCCAGCAGTTACCCAGGGTTATCCTACGAGCAGTACTTC. This encodes CASSYPGLSYEQYF.

J is TRBJ1-1 and V is TRBV29-1, with D possibly matching TRBD1 (5 bases). Trimming cost V 3 bases and J 4 bases, with 18 bases left between them. This CDR3 comprises 15 residues. Germline lookup yields CDR1 SQVTM and CDR2 ANQGSEA. In DNA form, the CDR3 reads TGCAGCGTTGAGGGTAGGCAGGGTATTCTCACTGAAGCTTTCTTT. It yields the protein CSVEGRQGILTEAFF.

With respect to this clone: Additional DNA sequences in this sample encode the identical CDR3. The genes are TRBV7-9 and TRBJ1-1; D is uncertain. CDR1 and CDR2 from the germline V gene are SEHNR and FQNEAQ (reference sequence). Between the trimmed V and J ends, which lost 0 bases and 1 base, there was a span of 3 bases. The CDR3 has 13 residues. CDR3 in amino acids: CASSLAANTEAFF. The CDR3 nucleotides read TGTGCCAGCAGCTTAGCAGCGAACACTGAAGCTTTCTTT.

This clone showed up just a few times. The V and J genes are TRBV5-1 and TRBJ1-1; D is undetermined. The germline V gene has CDR1 SGHRS and CDR2 YFSETQ. The CDR3 runs 13 residues. V lost 0 bases and J lost 6, with 9 bases in between. The CDR3 DNA reads TGCGCCAGCAGCTTGGCCCTGGGCGCTGAAGCTTTCTTT. Its protein is CASSLALGAEAFF.

V is TRBV29-1 and J is TRBJ2-3, with 15 positions matching TRBD2. Per the germline V gene, CDR1 is SQVTM and CDR2 is ANQGSEA. The length of the CDR3 is 15 residues. The J segment lost 5 bases and the V segment lost 7 bases, leaving 7 bases of the junction unmatched. The CDR3 protein is CSAPGLAGGVDTQYF. The CDR3 DNA sequence: TGCAGCGCTCCGGGACTAGCGGGAGGAGTAGATACGCAGTATTTT.

This chain joins TRBV29-1 and TRBJ1-1, with D possibly TRBD1 on 5 matching bases. Germline loops: CDR1 SQVTM, CDR2 ANQGSEA. CDR3 length: 14 amino acids. Trimming took 5 bases from V and 1 from J, leaving 14 bases between them. The CDR3 loop reads CSVITRVGNTEAFF. In DNA, the CDR3 is TGCAGCGTTATTACCAGGGTAGGGAACACTGAAGCTTTCTTT.

This rearrangement joins TRBV19 to TRBJ1-1; D is unclear. Germline CDR1 reads LNHDA; CDR2 reads SQIVND (reference sequence). V was shortened by 7 bases and J by 6 bases, with 15 bases between the two germline ends. The CDR3 loop spans 13 amino acids. CDR3 in amino acids: CASTRFFAPEAFF. CDR3 coding DNA: TGTGCCAGTACCCGGTTCTTTGCACCTGAAGCTTTCTTT.